The clone carrying this T cell receptor (beta chain) was counted a few times. Its specificity is unknown. These data originate in a study of beta chain features in type 1 diabetes. TCRB transcripts that were expressed got sequenced, as all of the isolated RNA had been reverse transcribed. Here immunoSEQ multiplex PCR was the method, and the copy in TCRdb shows in-frame clones only, minus some. Among 860,000 or so clones listed, roughly 15% were seen once. Trimming at V came to 3 bases and at J to 5 bases, leaving 8 bases not matched to a gene. Germline CDR1 is LNHDA and CDR2 is SQIVND (reference sequence). The CDR3 loop spans 15 amino acids. Study-wide results and caveats: Because the template was cDNA, high-expressing cells might be over-represented.

Specimen: naive CD4+ T cells from blood. The receptor comes from a woman under 30 in good health. The chain has TRBV19 and TRBJ2-5, with 8 bases matching TRBD2. As DNA, the CDR3 is TGTGCCAGTAGTATCGTGAGCGGGAGCTTTGAGACCCAGTACTTC. Translating gives CASSIVSGSFETQYF.